There are many counts of the clone carrying this T cell receptor (beta chain). Its antigen is currently unknown. These data are taken from a study of T cells in Graves' hyperthyroidism and ophthalmopathy. General study points: Researchers found most expanded thyroid clonotypes above 0.001 in blood as well.

Uncontrolled infection, other autoimmune disease, pregnancy or lactation led to exclusion. Amplified TCR beta CDR3 regions derived from RNA transcripts. Researchers ran a first-round RT-PCR on the TCR CDR3 using the HTBI primer set. One entry per CDR3 protein, called by TCRdb with MiXCR from the multiplex PCR reads. The table shows approximately 560,000 distinct CDR3 sequences, with around 42% occurring only once. The germline V and J ends were trimmed by 1 base and 5 bases, with 11 bases remaining between them. The CDR3 length is 14 residues. In germline, CDR1 is SEHNR, CDR2 FQNEAQ (reference sequence).

The rearrangement joins TRBV7-9 to TRBJ1-2; the D gene is possibly TRBD1 (5 bases). The sample was peripheral blood or thyroid tissue (not recorded which). The receptor comes from a woman between 18 and 30 years old with Graves' hyperthyroidism. For the CDR3, the DNA is TGTGCCAGCAGCTTAGTCGACAGCTCTTATGGCTACACCTTC. This gives the protein CASSLVDSSYGYTF.